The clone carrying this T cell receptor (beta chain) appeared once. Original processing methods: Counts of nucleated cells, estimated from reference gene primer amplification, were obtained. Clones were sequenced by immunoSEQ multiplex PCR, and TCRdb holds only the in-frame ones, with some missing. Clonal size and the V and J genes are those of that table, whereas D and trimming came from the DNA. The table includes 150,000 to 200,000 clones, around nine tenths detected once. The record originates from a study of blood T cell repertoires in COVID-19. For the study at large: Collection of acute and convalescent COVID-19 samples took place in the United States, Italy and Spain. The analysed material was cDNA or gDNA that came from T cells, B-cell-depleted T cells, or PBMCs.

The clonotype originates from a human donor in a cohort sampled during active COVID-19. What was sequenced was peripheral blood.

CDR3 bases: TGTGCCAGCACCCGGCAGGGGGAGCAGTACTTC. Translation: CASTRQGEQYF. This chain links TRBV2 with TRBJ2-7, with a weak D call TRBD1 (6 bases). The CDR3 runs 11 residues. V lost 7 bases and J 7 bases, leaving 11 bases between the germline ends. Germline values: CDR1 SNHLY, CDR2 FYNNEI. Full variable domain (remainder filled in from reference TRBV2 and TRBJ2-7): EPEVTQTPSHQVTQMGQEVILRCVPISNHLYFYWYRQILGQKVEFLVSFYNNEISEKSEIFDDQFSVERPDGSNFTLKIRSTKLEDSAMYFCASTRQGEQYFGPGTRLTVT.